This record covers a single TCR beta chain. Its specificity is unknown. This sample stems from a study of PD-1 blockade in classical Hodgkin lymphoma. About the research overall: Nivolumab dosed at 3 mg/kg went to patients intravenously every 2 weeks.

Study-level findings and limits: There remain no defined causes for the repertoire differences, which possibly reflect disease activity or prior therapy. CD4+ TCR diversity climbed significantly by C4D1, unlike CD8+ TCR diversity. Reported baseline diversity: healthy donors highest, relapsed/refractory patients lowest.

Time point defined: cycle 4 day 1 (C4D1), after five to seven weeks of nivolumab. All patients relapsed after autologous stem cell transplantation, and brentuximab vedotin exposure varied. Method: immunoSEQ multiplex PCR; TCRdb's copy keeps in-frame clones and lacks some. The sample shows around 20,000 clones, over 75% of them seen only once. The V segment lost 6 bases and the J segment 4 bases; nucleotides outside the gene matches: 5. Germline V gene lookup returns CDR1 MDHEN and CDR2 SYDVKM. The CDR3 is made up of 15 amino acids. The V and J genes are TRBV28 and TRBJ2-1; 11 bases align to TRBD1. This sequence was found in a human donor with classical Hodgkin lymphoma. Material: peripheral blood mononuclear cells (PBMCs), obtained before the fourth cycle of nivolumab. CDR3 sequence reads: CASRPGTGGYNEQFF. Written as DNA, the CDR3 is TGTGCCAGCAGGCCCGGGACAGGGGGGTACAATGAGCAGTTCTTC.